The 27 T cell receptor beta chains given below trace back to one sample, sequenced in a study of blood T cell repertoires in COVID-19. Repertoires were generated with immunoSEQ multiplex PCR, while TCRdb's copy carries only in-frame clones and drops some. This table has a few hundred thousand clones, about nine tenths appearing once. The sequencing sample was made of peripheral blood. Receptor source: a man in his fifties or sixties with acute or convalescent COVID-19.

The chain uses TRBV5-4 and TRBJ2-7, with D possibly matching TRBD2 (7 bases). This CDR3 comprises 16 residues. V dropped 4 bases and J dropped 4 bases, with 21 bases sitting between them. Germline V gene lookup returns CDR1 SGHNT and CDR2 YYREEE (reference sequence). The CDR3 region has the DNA TGTGCCAGCAGCCCAGGGAGGGGACACCTCATATACGAGCAGTACTTC. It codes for CASSPGRGHLIYEQYF.

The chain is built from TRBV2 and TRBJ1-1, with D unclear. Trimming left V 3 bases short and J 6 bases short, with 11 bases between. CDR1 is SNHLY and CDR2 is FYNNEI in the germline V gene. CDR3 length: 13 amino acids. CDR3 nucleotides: TGTGCCAGCAGTGAGGGGAGGGCCCCTGAAGCTTTCTTT. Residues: CASSEGRAPEAFF.

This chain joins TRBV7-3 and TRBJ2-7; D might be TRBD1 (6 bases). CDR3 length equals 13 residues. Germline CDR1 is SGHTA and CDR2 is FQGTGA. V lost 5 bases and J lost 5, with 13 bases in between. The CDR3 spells CASSGGRKDEQYF. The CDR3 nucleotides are TGTGCCAGCAGCGGGGGCAGAAAGGACGAGCAGTACTTC.

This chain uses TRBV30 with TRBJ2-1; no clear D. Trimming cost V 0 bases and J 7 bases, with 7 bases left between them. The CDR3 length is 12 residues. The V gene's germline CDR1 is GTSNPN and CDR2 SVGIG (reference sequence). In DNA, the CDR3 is TGTGCCTGGAGTGTAACCAGGAATGAGCAGTTCTTC. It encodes CAWSVTRNEQFF. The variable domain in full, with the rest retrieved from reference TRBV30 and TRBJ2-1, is SQTIHQWPATLVQPVGSPLSLECTVEGTSNPNLYWYRQAAGRGLQLLFYSVGIGQISSEVPQNLSASRPQDRQFILSSKKLLLSDSGFYLCAWSVTRNEQFFGPGTRLTVL.

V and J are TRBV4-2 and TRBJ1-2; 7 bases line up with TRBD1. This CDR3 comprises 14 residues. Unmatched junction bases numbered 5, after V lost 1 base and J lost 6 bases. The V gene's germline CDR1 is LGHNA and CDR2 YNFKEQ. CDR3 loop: CASSQGNRGDGYTF. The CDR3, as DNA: TGTGCCAGCAGCCAAGGCAACAGGGGCGATGGCTACACCTTC.

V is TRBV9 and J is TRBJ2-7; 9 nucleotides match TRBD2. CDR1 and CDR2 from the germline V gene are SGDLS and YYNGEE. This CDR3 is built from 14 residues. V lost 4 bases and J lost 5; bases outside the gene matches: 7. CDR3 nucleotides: TGTGCCAGCAGCCCTAGCGGGGTTGAGGACGAGCAGTACTTC. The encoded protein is CASSPSGVEDEQYF.

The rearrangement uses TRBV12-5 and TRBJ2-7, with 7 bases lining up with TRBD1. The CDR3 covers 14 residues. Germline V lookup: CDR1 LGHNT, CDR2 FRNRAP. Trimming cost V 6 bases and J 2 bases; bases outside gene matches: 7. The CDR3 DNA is TGTGCTAGTGGCTCGGGACAGCCCCCCTACGAGCAGTACTTC. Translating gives CASGSGQPPYEQYF.

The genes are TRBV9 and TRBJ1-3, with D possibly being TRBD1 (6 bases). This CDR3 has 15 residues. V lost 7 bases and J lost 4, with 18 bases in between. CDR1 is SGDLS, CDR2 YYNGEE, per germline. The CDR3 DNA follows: TGTGCCAGCGGGCAGGACAGACTGGGGGGAAACACCATATATTTT. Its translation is CASGQDRLGGNTIYF.

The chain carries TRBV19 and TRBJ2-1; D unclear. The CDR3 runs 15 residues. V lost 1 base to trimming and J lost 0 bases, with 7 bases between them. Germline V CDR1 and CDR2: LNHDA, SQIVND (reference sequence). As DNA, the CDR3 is TGTGCCAGTAGTATAGGAAGCGCCTCCTACAATGAGCAGTTCTTC. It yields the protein CASSIGSASYNEQFF.

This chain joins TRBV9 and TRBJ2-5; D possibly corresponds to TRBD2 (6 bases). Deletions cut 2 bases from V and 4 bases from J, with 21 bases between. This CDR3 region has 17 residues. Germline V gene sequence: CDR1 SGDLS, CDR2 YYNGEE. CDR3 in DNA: TGTGCCAGCAGCGTGACGGGTCGGAGGGGTGGAGTAGAGACCCAGTACTTC. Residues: CASSVTGRRGGVETQYF. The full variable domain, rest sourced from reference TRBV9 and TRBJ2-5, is DSGVTQTPKHLITATGQRVTLRCSPRSGDLSVYWYQQSLDQGLQFLIQYYNGEERAKGNILERFSAQQFPDLHSELNLSSLELGDSALYFCASSVTGRRGGVETQYFGPGTRLLVL.

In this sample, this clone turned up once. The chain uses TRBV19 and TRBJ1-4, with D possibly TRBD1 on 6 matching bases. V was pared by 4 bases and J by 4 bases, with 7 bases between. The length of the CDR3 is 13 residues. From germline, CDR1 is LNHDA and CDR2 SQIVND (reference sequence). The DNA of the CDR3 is TGTGCCAGTAGTAGGACAGTTAATGAAAAACTGTTTTTT. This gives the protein CASSRTVNEKLFF. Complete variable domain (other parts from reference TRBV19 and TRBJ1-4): DGGITQSPKYLFRKEGQNVTLSCEQNLNHDAMYWYRQDPGQGLRLIYYSQIVNDFQKGDIAEGYSVSREKKESFPLTVTSAQKNPTAFYLCASSRTVNEKLFFGSGTQLSVL.

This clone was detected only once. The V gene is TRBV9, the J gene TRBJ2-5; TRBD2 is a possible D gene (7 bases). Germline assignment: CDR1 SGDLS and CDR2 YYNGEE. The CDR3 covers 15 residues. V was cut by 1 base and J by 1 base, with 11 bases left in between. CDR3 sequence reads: CASSVTGGLQETQYF. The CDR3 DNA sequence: TGTGCCAGCAGCGTAACGGGGGGCCTCCAAGAGACCCAGTACTTC.

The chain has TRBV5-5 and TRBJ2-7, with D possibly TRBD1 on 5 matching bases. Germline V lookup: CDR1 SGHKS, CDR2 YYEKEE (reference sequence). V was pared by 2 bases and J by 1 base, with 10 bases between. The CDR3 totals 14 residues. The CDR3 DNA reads TGTGCCAGCAGCTTTGACAGTCTATCCTACGAGCAGTACTTC. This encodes CASSFDSLSYEQYF.

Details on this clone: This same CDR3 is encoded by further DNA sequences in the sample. The DNA of the CDR3 is TGTGCCAGCAGCCCCGGACTAGCGGGGGGGCCGGAGGAGACCCAGTACTTC. It specifies CASSPGLAGGPEETQYF. V usage is TRBV5-4 and J usage is TRBJ2-5, with TRBD2 identical over 15 bases. Germline V gives CDR1 SGHNT, CDR2 YYREEE (reference sequence). CDR3 length: 17 residues. V was pared by 4 bases and J by 5 bases, with 9 bases of the junction left unmatched.

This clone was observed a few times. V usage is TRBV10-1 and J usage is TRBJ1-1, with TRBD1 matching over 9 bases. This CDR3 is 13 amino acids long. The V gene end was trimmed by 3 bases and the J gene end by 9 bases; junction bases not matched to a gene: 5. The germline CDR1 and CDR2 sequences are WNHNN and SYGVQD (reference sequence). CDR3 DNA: TGCGCCAGCAGTGATCAGGACAGGGGCAAAGCTTTCTTT. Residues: CASSDQDRGKAFF.

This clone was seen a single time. Written as DNA, the CDR3 is TGTGCTAGTGGTTTGGGGGGCTTGGACGAGCAGTACTTC. Its translation: CASGLGGLDEQYF. The chain has TRBV12-5 and TRBJ2-7; weak D call: TRBD1 (5 bases). V was trimmed by 1 base and J by 5 bases, leaving 9 bases between them. The CDR3 is 13 amino acids. Germline loops: CDR1 LGHNT, CDR2 FRNRAP. Filled out from reference TRBV12-5 and TRBJ2-7, the complete variable domain reads DARVTQTPRHKVTEMGQEVTMRCQPILGHNTVFWYRQTMMQGLELLAYFRNRAPLDDSGMPKDRFSAEMPDATLATLKIQPSEPRDSAVYFCASGLGGLDEQYFGPGTRLTVT.

The CDR3 sequence: CASRPMQGSGANVLTF. CDR3 bases: TGTGCCAGCAGACCGATGCAGGGATCTGGGGCCAACGTCCTGACTTTC. The chain joins TRBV5-4 to TRBJ2-6; perhaps TRBD1 as D (5 bases). This CDR3 has 16 residues. V was shortened by 5 bases and J by 1 base, with 13 bases between the two germline ends. Germline CDR1 SGHNT, CDR2 YYREEE (reference sequence).

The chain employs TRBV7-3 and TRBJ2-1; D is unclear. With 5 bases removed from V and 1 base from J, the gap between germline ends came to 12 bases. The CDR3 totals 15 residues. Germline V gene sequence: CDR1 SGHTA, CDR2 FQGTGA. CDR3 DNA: TGTGCCAGCAGCCCAGTGAAGAAGTCCTACAATGAGCAGTTCTTC. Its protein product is CASSPVKKSYNEQFF.

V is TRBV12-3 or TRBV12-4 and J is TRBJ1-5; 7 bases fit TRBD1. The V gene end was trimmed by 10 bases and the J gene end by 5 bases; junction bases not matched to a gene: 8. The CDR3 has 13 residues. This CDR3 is CATQRQGDQPQHF. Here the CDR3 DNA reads TGTGCCACGCAGCGACAGGGAGATCAGCCCCAGCATTTT.

CDR3 loop: CASSLTSAGGQFF. CDR3 nucleotide sequence: TGTGCCAGCAGCCTTACTTCGGCGGGGGGTCAGTTCTTC. This sequence joins TRBV3-1 (or the pseudogene TRBV3-2) and TRBJ2-1, with 8 bases that match TRBD2. CDR1 is LGHDT, CDR2 YNNKEL, per germline (reference sequence). The CDR3 runs to 13 residues. Germline trimming cut 4 bases from V and 13 bases from J; bases unmatched to any gene: 9.

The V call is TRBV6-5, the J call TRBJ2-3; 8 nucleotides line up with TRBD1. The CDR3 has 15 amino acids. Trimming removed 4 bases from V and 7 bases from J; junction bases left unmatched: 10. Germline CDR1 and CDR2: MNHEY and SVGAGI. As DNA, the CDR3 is TGTGCCAGCAGTTCCCCCGGGACAGGTTCTCATACGCAGTATTTT. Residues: CASSSPGTGSHTQYF.

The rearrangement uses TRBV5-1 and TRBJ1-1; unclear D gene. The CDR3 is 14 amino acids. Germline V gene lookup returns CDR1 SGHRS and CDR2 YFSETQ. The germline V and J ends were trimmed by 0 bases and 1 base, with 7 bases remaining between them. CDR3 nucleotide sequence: TGCGCCAGCAGCTTGGGCTCGGGGAACACTGAAGCTTTCTTT. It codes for CASSLGSGNTEAFF.

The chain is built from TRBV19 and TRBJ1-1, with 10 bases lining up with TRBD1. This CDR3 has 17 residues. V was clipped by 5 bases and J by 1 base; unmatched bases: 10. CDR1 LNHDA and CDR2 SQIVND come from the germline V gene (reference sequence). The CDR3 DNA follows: TGTGCCAGTAGTCAAGTGGGACAGGGGTCAGGGAACACTGAAGCTTTCTTT. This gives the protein CASSQVGQGSGNTEAFF.

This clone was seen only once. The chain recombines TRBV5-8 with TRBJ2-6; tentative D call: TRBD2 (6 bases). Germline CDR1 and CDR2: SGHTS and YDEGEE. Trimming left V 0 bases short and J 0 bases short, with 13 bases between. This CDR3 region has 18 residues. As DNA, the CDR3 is TGTGCCAGCAGCTTGGCGGCAGGGCGGGGCTCTGGGGCCAACGTCCTGACTTTC. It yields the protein CASSLAAGRGSGANVLTF.

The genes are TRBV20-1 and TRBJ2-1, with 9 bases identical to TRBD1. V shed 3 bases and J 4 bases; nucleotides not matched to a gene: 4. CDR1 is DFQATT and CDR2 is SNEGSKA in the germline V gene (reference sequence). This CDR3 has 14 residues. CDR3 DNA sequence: TGCAGTGCTAGTAACAGGGGGCCATACAATGAGCAGTTCTTC. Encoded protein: CSASNRGPYNEQFF.

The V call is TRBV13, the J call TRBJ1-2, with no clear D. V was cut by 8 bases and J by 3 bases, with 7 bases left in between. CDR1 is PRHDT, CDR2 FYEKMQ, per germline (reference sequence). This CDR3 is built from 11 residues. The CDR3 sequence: CASGLHYGYTF. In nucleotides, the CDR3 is TGTGCCAGCGGCCTCCACTATGGCTACACCTTC. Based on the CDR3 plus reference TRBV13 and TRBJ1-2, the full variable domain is AAGVIQSPRHLIKEKRETATLKCYPIPRHDTVYWYQQGPGQDPQFLISFYEKMQSDKGSIPDRFSAQQFSDYHSELNMSSLELGDSALYFCASGLHYGYTFGSGTRLTVV.

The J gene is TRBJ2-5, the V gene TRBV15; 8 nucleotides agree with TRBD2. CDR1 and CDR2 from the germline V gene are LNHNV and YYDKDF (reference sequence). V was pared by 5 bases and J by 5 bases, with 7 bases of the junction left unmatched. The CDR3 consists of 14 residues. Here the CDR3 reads CATSYGGVGETQYF. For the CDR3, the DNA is TGTGCCACCAGCTACGGGGGGGTTGGGGAGACCCAGTACTTC.